These 32 T cell receptor beta chains were all obtained from the same sample, sequenced in a study of blood T cell repertoires in COVID-19. The repertoire was sequenced with immunoSEQ multiplex PCR; TCRdb's copy has only in-frame clones and lacks some. The sample carries about 160,000 clones, more than 75% recorded once. The sample comprised peripheral blood. These receptors originate from a man aged 55 to 69 with active or convalescent COVID-19.

CDR3 sequence reads: CASSPALGGSGNTIYF. CDR3 DNA: TGTGCCAGCTCACCGGCCTTAGGGGGCTCTGGAAACACCATATATTTT. This chain uses TRBV18 with TRBJ1-3; maybe TRBD1 (6 bases). In germline, CDR1 is KGHSH, CDR2 LQKENI. The V and J ends lost 3 bases and 0 bases respectively, with 12 bases between them. The CDR3 sequence is 16 residues long.

The V call is TRBV7-9, the J call TRBJ2-2; D unresolved. Germline V gives CDR1 SEHNR, CDR2 FQNEAQ (reference sequence). This CDR3 region has 15 residues. V was pared by 6 bases and J by 0 bases, with 11 bases between. CDR3 sequence (DNA): TGTGCCAGCAGAGCGTGGCAACCGAACACCGGGGAGCTGTTTTTT. It is translated as CASRAWQPNTGELFF.

The rearrangement links TRBV27 to TRBJ1-1, with 9 bases matching TRBD1. This CDR3 is 13 amino acids long. J was trimmed by 4 bases and V by 8 bases; bases with no gene match: 5. Germline V gene data show CDR1 as MNHEY and CDR2 as SMNVEV (reference sequence). Here the CDR3 DNA reads TGTGCCAGCCACCTGGGACAGGGCACTGAAGCTTTCTTT. Amino acid sequence: CASHLGQGTEAFF.

The chain couples TRBV7-9 to TRBJ2-7; 10 positions agree with TRBD1. Trimming took 1 base from V and 5 from J; bases not matched to a gene: 8. The CDR3 has 16 amino acids. CDR1 is SEHNR, CDR2 FQNEAQ, per germline (reference sequence). This CDR3 reads CASSLVEGQGFDEQYF. CDR3 bases: TGTGCCAGCAGCTTAGTGGAGGGACAGGGGTTCGACGAGCAGTACTTC.

This clone was seen a few times. Here the CDR3 DNA reads TGTGCCAGCAGTACCGACAGTTATCAGCCCCAGCATTTT. This translates into CASSTDSYQPQHF. V gene TRBV12-3 or TRBV12-4 combines with J gene TRBJ1-5; TRBD1 is a possible D gene (5 bases). The CDR3 loop spans 13 amino acids. The germline V and J ends were trimmed by 5 bases and 5 bases, with 10 bases remaining between them.

J is TRBJ1-1 and V is TRBV19; a possible D gene is TRBD1 (5 bases). Germline loops: CDR1 LNHDA, CDR2 SQIVND (reference sequence). The CDR3 has 15 residues. Trimming took 5 bases from V and 1 from J, leaving 14 bases between them. CDR3 DNA: TGTGCCAGTAGTGTCCACCCGGACAAGAACACTGAAGCTTTCTTT. Translation gives CASSVHPDKNTEAFF. Complete variable domain (other parts from reference TRBV19 and TRBJ1-1): DGGITQSPKYLFRKEGQNVTLSCEQNLNHDAMYWYRQDPGQGLRLIYYSQIVNDFQKGDIAEGYSVSREKKESFPLTVTSAQKNPTAFYLCASSVHPDKNTEAFFGQGTRLTVV.

For this clone: Other DNA sequences in this specimen translate into the identical CDR3. The chain links TRBV19 to TRBJ2-7; 7 bases are a match to TRBD1. With 3 bases clipped from V and 0 bases from J, the junction kept 5 bases outside the gene matches. In germline, CDR1 is LNHDA, CDR2 SQIVND (reference sequence). The CDR3 is 15 residues long. The CDR3 region is CASSIEGASSYEQYF. For the CDR3, the DNA is TGTGCCAGTAGTATTGAGGGGGCCAGCTCCTACGAGCAGTACTTC.

The V gene is TRBV11-2, the J gene TRBJ1-5; 8 nucleotides match TRBD1. With V trimmed by 5 bases and J by 7 bases, 4 bases remained unmatched. This CDR3 region has 13 residues. The germline CDR1 and CDR2 sequences are SGHAT and FQNNGV. CDR3: CASSQGAGQPQHF. In DNA form, the CDR3 reads TGTGCCAGCAGCCAGGGGGCTGGGCAGCCCCAGCATTTT.

The J gene is TRBJ2-4, the V gene TRBV30; maybe TRBD1 (6 bases). The CDR3 has 17 amino acids. V lost 1 base to trimming and J lost 5 bases, with 21 bases between them. The germline gives CDR1 GTSNPN, CDR2 SVGIG (reference sequence). CDR3 nucleotides: TGTGCCTGGAGTGGCAAGACAGGCTTGGGGGTTGAAAACATTCAGTACTTC. This encodes CAWSGKTGLGVENIQYF.

The chain has TRBV10-1 and TRBJ1-1; 8 nucleotides agree with TRBD1. The germline gives CDR1 WNHNN, CDR2 SYGVQD (reference sequence). J lost 7 bases, V lost 6 bases, and 4 bases had no gene match. This CDR3 has 12 amino acids. CDR3 region: CASSRTGIEAFF. The CDR3 DNA reads TGCGCCAGCAGCCGGACAGGGATTGAAGCTTTCTTT.

The genes are TRBV19 and TRBJ2-7; D may be TRBD1 (5 bases). The germline V and J ends were trimmed by 0 bases and 2 bases, with 11 bases remaining between them. This CDR3 comprises 15 residues. Germline V CDR1 and CDR2: LNHDA, SQIVND (reference sequence). CDR3 sequence reads: CASSIEPEGAYEQYF. The CDR3 nucleotides are TGTGCCAGTAGTATAGAACCGGAAGGGGCCTACGAGCAGTACTTC.

In its sample, this clone was seen once. This CDR3 reads CASSTADFPYRSGNTIYF. The CDR3 DNA follows: TGTGCCAGCAGTACGGCAGACTTCCCCTACCGCTCTGGAAACACCATATATTTT. The chain is built from TRBV7-9 and TRBJ1-3; D unresolved. Germline lookup yields CDR1 SEHNR and CDR2 FQNEAQ (reference sequence). The CDR3 covers 18 residues. With 6 bases removed from V and 0 bases from J, the gap between germline ends came to 21 bases.

This rearrangement joins TRBV18 to TRBJ1-1; 7 bases are shared with TRBD1. V was clipped by 7 bases and J by 5 bases; unmatched bases: 7. Per germline, CDR1 KGHSH and CDR2 LQKENI. This CDR3 comprises 13 residues. The CDR3, as DNA: TGTGCCAGCTTCCTACAGGGGAGGACTGAAGCTTTCTTT. Residues: CASFLQGRTEAFF.

The rearrangement uses TRBV11-2 and TRBJ2-7; D not resolved. Trimming took 6 bases from V and 1 from J, leaving 10 bases between them. There are 13 residues in the CDR3. The germline V gene has CDR1 SGHAT and CDR2 FQNNGV. CDR3 sequence: CASSEATSYEQYF. As DNA, the CDR3 is TGTGCCAGCAGTGAGGCGACTTCCTACGAGCAGTACTTC.

A word on this clone: Relative to the germline gene, one junction end is altered; a read error may explain this. The rearrangement joins TRBV6-5 to TRBJ2-7, with TRBD1 matching 8 bases. The germline V gene encodes CDR1 MNHEY and CDR2 SVGAGI. This CDR3 region has 14 residues. The CDR3 region has the DNA TGTGCCAGCAGCCTCCGGGACAGGTTCAACGAACAGTACTTC. Amino acids: CASSLRDRFNEQYF.

The chain links TRBV18 to TRBJ1-3; 10 nucleotides agree with TRBD1. Germline V gene data show CDR1 as KGHSH and CDR2 as LQKENI. The CDR3 has 15 amino acids. V gave up 4 bases and J gave up 4 bases; unmatched junction bases: 4. The CDR3 reads CASSRDRGPGNTIYF. The CDR3 region has the DNA TGTGCCAGCTCACGGGACAGGGGACCCGGAAACACCATATATTTT.

In DNA form, the CDR3 reads TGTGCCAGCAGGGGACAGTATAGCAATCAGCCCCAGCATTTT. It is translated as CASRGQYSNQPQHF. The chain joins TRBV27 to TRBJ1-5, with TRBD1 matching 7 bases. In germline, CDR1 is MNHEY, CDR2 SMNVEV (reference sequence). Germline trimming cut 6 bases from V and 0 bases from J; bases unmatched to any gene: 2. This CDR3 contains 14 residues.

The chain carries TRBV5-5 and TRBJ1-1; perhaps TRBD1 as D (5 bases). The CDR3 totals 13 residues. Germline lookup yields CDR1 SGHKS and CDR2 YYEKEE (reference sequence). V was clipped by 4 bases and J by 6 bases, with 13 bases between them. The CDR3 reads CASSVRQLAEAFF. The CDR3 DNA sequence: TGTGCCAGCAGCGTCAGACAGTTGGCTGAAGCTTTCTTT.

The rearrangement uses TRBV6-6 and TRBJ1-3; tentatively, D is TRBD1 (6 bases). CDR3 length equals 19 residues. CDR1 and CDR2 from the germline V gene are MNHNY and SVGAGI (reference sequence). V was trimmed by 7 bases and J by 0 bases, leaving 25 bases between them. The CDR3 DNA sequence: TGTGCCAGCATTCGTAACGGCGCTAGGACAGAAAACTCTGGAAACACCATATATTTT. This codes for CASIRNGARTENSGNTIYF.

The chain recombines TRBV12-5 with TRBJ2-5; maybe TRBD2 (6 bases). The CDR3 length is 14 residues. Deletions cut 6 bases from V and 2 bases from J, with 13 bases between. Germline lookup yields CDR1 LGHNT and CDR2 FRNRAP. CDR3 in DNA: TGTGCTAGTGGGGGGCGGGGAGAACAAGAGACCCAGTACTTC. Amino acids: CASGGRGEQETQYF. The whole variable domain, remainder taken from reference TRBV12-5 and TRBJ2-5, is DARVTQTPRHKVTEMGQEVTMRCQPILGHNTVFWYRQTMMQGLELLAYFRNRAPLDDSGMPKDRFSAEMPDATLATLKIQPSEPRDSAVYFCASGGRGEQETQYFGPGTRLLVL.

The chain employs TRBV2 and TRBJ1-6; a possible D gene is TRBD1 (5 bases). The V end lost 6 bases, the J end lost 9 bases, and 15 bases lay between the germline ends. Germline loops: CDR1 SNHLY, CDR2 FYNNEI. This CDR3 is built from 14 residues. This chain's CDR3 is CASRSQGEGSPLHF. Here the CDR3 DNA reads TGTGCCAGCAGGTCACAAGGGGAAGGTTCACCCCTCCACTTT.

The chain employs TRBV5-1 and TRBJ1-3; the D gene is possibly TRBD1 (5 bases). V lost 6 bases and J 0 bases, leaving 13 bases between the germline ends. This CDR3 spans 15 amino acids. CDR1 is SGHRS, CDR2 YFSETQ, per germline. CDR3 amino acids: CASTPGGFSGNTIYF. CDR3 in DNA: TGCGCCAGCACCCCGGGGGGGTTCTCTGGAAACACCATATATTTT.

The genes are TRBV10-1 and TRBJ2-7, with 8 positions matching TRBD1. V lost 8 bases, J lost 2 bases, and 14 bases stayed unmatched. The CDR3 runs 16 residues. Germline CDR1 is WNHNN and CDR2 is SYGVQD (reference sequence). CDR3 DNA sequence: TGCGCCAGCCGTATACTCCCTCCGGACAGGGCCTACGAGCAGTACTTC. This gives the protein CASRILPPDRAYEQYF.

The gene calls are TRBV7-2 and TRBJ2-2; no firm D call. Germline assignment: CDR1 SGHTA and CDR2 FQGNSA. This CDR3 is 14 amino acids long. With 5 bases removed from V and 0 bases from J, the gap between germline ends came to 7 bases. The CDR3 loop reads CASSGPSNTGELFF. As DNA, the CDR3 is TGTGCCAGCAGCGGCCCTTCGAACACCGGGGAGCTGTTTTTT.

V is TRBV3-1 (or the pseudogene TRBV3-2) and J is TRBJ2-2; 10 positions match TRBD2. CDR1 and CDR2 from the germline V gene are LGHDT and YNNKEL (reference sequence). Trimming cost V 6 bases and J 2 bases; bases outside gene matches: 6. The CDR3 length is 16 residues. The CDR3 DNA follows: TGTGCCAGCAGTCAACTAGCGGGGATTAACACCGGGGAGCTGTTTTTT. Protein: CASSQLAGINTGELFF.

The chain employs TRBV3-1 (or the pseudogene TRBV3-2) and TRBJ2-7; tentative D call: TRBD2 (5 bases). V gave up 0 bases and J gave up 7 bases, with 16 bases separating them. Germline values: CDR1 LGHDT, CDR2 YNNKEL (reference sequence). CDR3 size: 15 residues. CDR3 DNA: TGTGCCAGCAGCCAAGATTTAGGACTGTTCTGGGAGCAGTACTTC. Amino acid sequence: CASSQDLGLFWEQYF.

The V and J genes are TRBV3-1 (or the pseudogene TRBV3-2) and TRBJ2-5, with 8 bases that match TRBD1. CDR1 is LGHDT, CDR2 YNNKEL, per germline (reference sequence). This CDR3 comprises 16 residues. Losses at the gene ends were 2 bases for V and 4 bases for J; bases not matched to a gene: 9. In DNA form, the CDR3 reads TGTGCCAGCAGCCAAAGACGGGACAGGTCGCGAGAGACCCAGTACTTC. This gives the protein CASSQRRDRSRETQYF.

The chain employs TRBV11-2 and TRBJ1-2; D is perhaps TRBD1 (5 bases). V was trimmed by 0 bases and J by 1 base, leaving 9 bases between them. The germline CDR1 and CDR2 sequences are SGHAT and FQNNGV. The CDR3 runs 15 residues. The CDR3 protein is CASSLDRARNYGYTF. In nucleotides, the CDR3 is TGTGCCAGCAGCTTAGACAGGGCGCGTAACTATGGCTACACCTTC. The full variable domain, its missing parts supplied by reference TRBV11-2 and TRBJ1-2, is EAGVAQSPRYKIIEKRQSVAFWCNPISGHATLYWYQQILGQGPKLLIQFQNNGVVDDSQLPKDRFSAERLKGVDSTLKIQPAKLEDSAVYLCASSLDRARNYGYTFGSGTRLTVV.

The chain carries TRBV5-1 and TRBJ2-2; 8 bases match TRBD2. Germline values: CDR1 SGHRS, CDR2 YFSETQ. Losses at the gene ends were 3 bases for V and 6 bases for J; bases not matched to a gene: 4. The CDR3 is made up of 14 amino acids. The CDR3 DNA reads TGCGCCAGCAGCTCGACTAGCGCTGCCGGGGAGCTGTTTTTT. Residues: CASSSTSAAGELFF. Full variable domain (outside the CDR3, taken from reference TRBV5-1 and TRBJ2-2): KAGVTQTPRYLIKTRGQQVTLSCSPISGHRSVSWYQQTPGQGLQFLFEYFSETQRNKGNFPGRFSGRQFSNSRSEMNVSTLELGDSALYLCASSSTSAAGELFFGEGSRLTVL.

The V and J genes are TRBV9 and TRBJ2-7; a possible D gene is TRBD1 (5 bases). Trimming pared 3 bases from V and 4 bases from J, leaving 8 bases between. CDR1 is SGDLS, CDR2 YYNGEE, per germline. The CDR3 sequence is 12 residues long. CDR3 protein: CASSANRYEQYF. The CDR3 nucleotides read TGTGCCAGCAGCGCAAACAGGTACGAGCAGTACTTC.

V and J are TRBV2 and TRBJ2-2; 8 bases are shared with TRBD1. The V gene's germline CDR1 is SNHLY and CDR2 FYNNEI. This CDR3 has 15 amino acids. V gave up 4 bases and J gave up 7 bases; unmatched junction bases: 8. CDR3 coding DNA: TGTGCCAGCAGTGTTAGCGACAGGGGAATCGGGGAGCTGTTTTTT. This codes for CASSVSDRGIGELFF.

This chain joins TRBV7-6 and TRBJ1-1, with TRBD1 as a possible D gene (5 bases). The length of the CDR3 is 16 residues. Germline V CDR1 and CDR2: SGHVS, FNYEAQ. The V end lost 0 bases, the J end lost 0 bases, and 11 bases lay between the germline ends. The CDR3 loop is CASSLAPGGVNTEAFF. The CDR3 nucleotides read TGTGCCAGCAGCTTAGCTCCCGGGGGGGTGAACACTGAAGCTTTCTTT.